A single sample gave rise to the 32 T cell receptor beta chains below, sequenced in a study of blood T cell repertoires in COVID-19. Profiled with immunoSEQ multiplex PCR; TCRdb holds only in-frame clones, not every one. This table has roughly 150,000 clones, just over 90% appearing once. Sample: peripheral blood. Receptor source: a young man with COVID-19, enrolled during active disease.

As DNA, the CDR3 is TGTGCCAGCAGCTCAAGACAGGGACCAGATACGCAGTATTTT. Amino acid sequence: CASSSRQGPDTQYF. This sequence joins TRBV7-9 and TRBJ2-3; 7 bases map to TRBD1. The CDR3 runs to 14 residues. Germline V CDR1 and CDR2: SEHNR, FQNEAQ (reference sequence). The V segment lost 4 bases and the J segment 4 bases; nucleotides outside the gene matches: 5.

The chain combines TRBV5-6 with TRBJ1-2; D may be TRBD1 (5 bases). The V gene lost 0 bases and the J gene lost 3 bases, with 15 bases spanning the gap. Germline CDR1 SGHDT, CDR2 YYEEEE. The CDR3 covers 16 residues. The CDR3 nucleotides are TGTGCCAGCAGCTTGGCATTTGCCAGGGAGGACTATGGCTACACCTTC. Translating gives CASSLAFAREDYGYTF.

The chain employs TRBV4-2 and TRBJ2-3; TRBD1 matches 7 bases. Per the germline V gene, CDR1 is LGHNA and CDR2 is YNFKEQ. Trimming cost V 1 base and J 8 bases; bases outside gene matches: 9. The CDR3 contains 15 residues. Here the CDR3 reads CASSQGLAGGGTQYF. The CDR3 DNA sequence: TGTGCCAGCAGCCAAGGTTTGGCAGGGGGTGGTACGCAGTATTTT.

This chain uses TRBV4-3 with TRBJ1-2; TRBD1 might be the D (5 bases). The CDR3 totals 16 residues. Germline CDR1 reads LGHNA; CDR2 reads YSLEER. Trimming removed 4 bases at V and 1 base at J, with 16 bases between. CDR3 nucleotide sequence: TGCGCCAGCAGCCCTTTTCTCCAGGGTGGTAACTATGGCTACACCTTC. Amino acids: CASSPFLQGGNYGYTF.

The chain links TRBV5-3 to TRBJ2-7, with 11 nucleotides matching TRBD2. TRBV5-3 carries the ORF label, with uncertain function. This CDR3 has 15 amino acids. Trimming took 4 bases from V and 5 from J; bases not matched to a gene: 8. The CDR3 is CARSVRLAGGHEQYF. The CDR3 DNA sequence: TGTGCCAGAAGCGTGCGGCTAGCGGGAGGACACGAGCAGTACTTC.

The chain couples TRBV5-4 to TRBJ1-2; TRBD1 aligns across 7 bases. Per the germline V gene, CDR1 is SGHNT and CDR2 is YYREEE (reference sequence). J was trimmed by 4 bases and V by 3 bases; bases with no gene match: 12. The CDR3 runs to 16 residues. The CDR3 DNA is TGTGCCAGCAGCTACTACACGGCAGGGGGAGGCTATGGCTACACCTTC. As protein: CASSYYTAGGGYGYTF.

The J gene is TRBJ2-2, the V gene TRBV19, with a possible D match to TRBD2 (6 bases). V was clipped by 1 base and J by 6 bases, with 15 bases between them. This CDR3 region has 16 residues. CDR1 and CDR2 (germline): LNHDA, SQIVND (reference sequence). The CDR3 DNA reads TGTGCCAGTAGTATAGCGGCCGGGACTTTTGCCGGGGAGCTGTTTTTT. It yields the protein CASSIAAGTFAGELFF.

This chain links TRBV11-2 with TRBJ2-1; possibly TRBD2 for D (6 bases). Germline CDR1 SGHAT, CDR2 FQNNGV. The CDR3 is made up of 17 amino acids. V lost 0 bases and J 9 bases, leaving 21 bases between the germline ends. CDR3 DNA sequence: TGTGCCAGCAGCTTAGAAGATCATGCGACTAGGCCCGGTGAGCAGTTCTTC. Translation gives CASSLEDHATRPGEQFF.

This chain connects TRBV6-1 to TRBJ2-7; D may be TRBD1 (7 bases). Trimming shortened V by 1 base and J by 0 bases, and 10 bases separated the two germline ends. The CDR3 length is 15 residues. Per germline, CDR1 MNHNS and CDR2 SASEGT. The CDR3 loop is CASSEGQGGSYEQYF. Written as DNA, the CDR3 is TGTGCCAGCAGTGAAGGTCAGGGGGGCTCCTACGAGCAGTACTTC.

Here the CDR3 reads CASSPRGTQPQHF. In DNA form, the CDR3 reads TGTGCCAGCTCCCCTCGGGGGACTCAGCCCCAGCATTTT. The J gene is TRBJ1-5, the V gene TRBV27; tentative D call: TRBD1 (5 bases). Trimming removed 8 bases at V and 6 bases at J, with 14 bases between. CDR1 MNHEY and CDR2 SMNVEV come from the germline V gene (reference sequence). This CDR3 spans 13 amino acids.

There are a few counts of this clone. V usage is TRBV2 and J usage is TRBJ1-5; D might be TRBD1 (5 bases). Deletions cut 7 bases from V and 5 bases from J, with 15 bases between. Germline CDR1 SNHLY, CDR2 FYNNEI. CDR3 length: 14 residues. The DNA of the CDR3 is TGTGCCAGCAAGGCAGACGTCAGGGATCAGCCCCAGCATTTT. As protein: CASKADVRDQPQHF.

DNA of the CDR3: TGCAGCGCCCCGGCGGCTAGCGGGAGACTGGACAATGAGCAGTTCTTC. It translates to CSAPAASGRLDNEQFF. The rearrangement joins TRBV29-1 to TRBJ2-1, with TRBD2 identical over 10 bases. This CDR3 has 16 amino acids. Germline CDR1 reads SQVTM; CDR2 reads ANQGSEA. With 7 bases clipped from V and 5 bases from J, the junction kept 14 bases outside the gene matches.

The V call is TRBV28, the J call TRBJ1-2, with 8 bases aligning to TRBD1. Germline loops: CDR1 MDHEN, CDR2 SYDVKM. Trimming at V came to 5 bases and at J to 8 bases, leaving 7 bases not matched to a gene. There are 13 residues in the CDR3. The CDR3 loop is CASSRRGLWGYTF. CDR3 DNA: TGTGCCAGCAGTCGCAGGGGGCTCTGGGGCTACACCTTC.

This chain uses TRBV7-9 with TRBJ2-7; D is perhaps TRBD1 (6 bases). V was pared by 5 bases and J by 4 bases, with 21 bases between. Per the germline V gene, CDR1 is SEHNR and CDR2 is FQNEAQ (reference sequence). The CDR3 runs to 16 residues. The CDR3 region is CASSPTPGTYKYEQYF. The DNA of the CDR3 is TGTGCCAGCAGCCCTACCCCCGGGACATACAAGTACGAGCAGTACTTC.

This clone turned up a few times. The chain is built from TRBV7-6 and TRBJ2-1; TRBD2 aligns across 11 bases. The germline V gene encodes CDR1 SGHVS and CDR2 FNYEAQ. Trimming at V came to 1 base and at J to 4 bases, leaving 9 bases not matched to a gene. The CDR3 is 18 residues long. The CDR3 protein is CASSLVSKGTSGYNEQFF. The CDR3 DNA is TGTGCCAGCAGCTTAGTTAGTAAGGGGACTAGCGGATACAATGAGCAGTTCTTC.

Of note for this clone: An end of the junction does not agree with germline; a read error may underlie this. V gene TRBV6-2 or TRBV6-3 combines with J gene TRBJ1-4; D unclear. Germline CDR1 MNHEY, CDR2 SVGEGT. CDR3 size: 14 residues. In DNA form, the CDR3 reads TGTGCCAGCAGCCGGCCTTCAACTAATGAAAAACTGCTTTTT. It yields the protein CASSRPSTNEKLLF.

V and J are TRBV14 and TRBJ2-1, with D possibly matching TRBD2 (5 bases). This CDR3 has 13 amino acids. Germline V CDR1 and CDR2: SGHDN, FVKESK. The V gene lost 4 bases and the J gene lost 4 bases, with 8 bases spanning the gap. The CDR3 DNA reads TGTGCCAGCAGCCCGGGGATATACAATGAGCAGTTCTTC. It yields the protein CASSPGIYNEQFF.

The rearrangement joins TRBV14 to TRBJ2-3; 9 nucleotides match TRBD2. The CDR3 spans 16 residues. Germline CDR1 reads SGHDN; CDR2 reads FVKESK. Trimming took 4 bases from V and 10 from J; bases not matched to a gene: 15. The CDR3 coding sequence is TGTGCCAGCAGCCCCCTATGGCGGGAGGGCCTCCCATCGCAGTATTTT. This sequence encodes CASSPLWREGLPSQYF. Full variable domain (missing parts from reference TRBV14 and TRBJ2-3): EAGVTQFPSHSVIEKGQTVTLRCDPISGHDNLYWYRRVMGKEIKFLLHFVKESKQDESGMPNNRFLAERTGGTYSTLKVQPAELEDSGVYFCASSPLWREGLPSQYFGPGTRLTVL.

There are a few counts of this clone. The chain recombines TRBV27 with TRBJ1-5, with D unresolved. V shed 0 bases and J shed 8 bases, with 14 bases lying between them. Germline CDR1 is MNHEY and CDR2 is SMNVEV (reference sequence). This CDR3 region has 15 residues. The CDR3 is CASSLSSNRGKPQHF. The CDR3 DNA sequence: TGTGCCAGCAGTTTATCGAGCAACAGAGGGAAGCCCCAGCATTTT.

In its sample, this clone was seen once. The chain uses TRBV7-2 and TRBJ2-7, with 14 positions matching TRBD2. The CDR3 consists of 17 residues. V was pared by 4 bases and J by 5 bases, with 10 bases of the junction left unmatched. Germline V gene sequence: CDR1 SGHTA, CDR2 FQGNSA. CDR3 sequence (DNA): TGTGCCAGCAGCTCGGGACTAGCGGGAGTAAATGTGCACGAGCAGTACTTC. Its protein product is CASSSGLAGVNVHEQYF.

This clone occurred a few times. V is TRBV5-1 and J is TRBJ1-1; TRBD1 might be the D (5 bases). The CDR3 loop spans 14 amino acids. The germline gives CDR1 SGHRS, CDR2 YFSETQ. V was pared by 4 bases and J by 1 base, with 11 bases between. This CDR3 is CASSPRTQNTEAFF. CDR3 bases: TGCGCCAGCAGCCCAAGGACACAGAACACTGAAGCTTTCTTT.

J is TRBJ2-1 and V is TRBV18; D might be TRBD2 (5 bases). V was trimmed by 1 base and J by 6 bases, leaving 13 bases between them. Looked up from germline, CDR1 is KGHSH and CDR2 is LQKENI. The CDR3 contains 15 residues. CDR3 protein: CASSPRASKGNEQFF. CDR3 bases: TGTGCCAGCTCACCACGGGCTAGCAAGGGCAATGAGCAGTTCTTC.

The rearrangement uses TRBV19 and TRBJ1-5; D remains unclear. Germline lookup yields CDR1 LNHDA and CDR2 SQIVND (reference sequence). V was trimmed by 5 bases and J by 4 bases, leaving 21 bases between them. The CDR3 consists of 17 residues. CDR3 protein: CASSSPRVERSNQPQHF. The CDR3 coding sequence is TGTGCCAGTAGTTCTCCCCGGGTGGAGCGAAGTAATCAGCCCCAGCATTTT.

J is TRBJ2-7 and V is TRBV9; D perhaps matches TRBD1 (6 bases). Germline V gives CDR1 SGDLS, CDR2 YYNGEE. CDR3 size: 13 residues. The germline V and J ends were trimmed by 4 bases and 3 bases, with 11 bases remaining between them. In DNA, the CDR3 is TGTGCCAGCAGCCCAAGAGGGGGCTACGAGCAGTACTTC. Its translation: CASSPRGGYEQYF.

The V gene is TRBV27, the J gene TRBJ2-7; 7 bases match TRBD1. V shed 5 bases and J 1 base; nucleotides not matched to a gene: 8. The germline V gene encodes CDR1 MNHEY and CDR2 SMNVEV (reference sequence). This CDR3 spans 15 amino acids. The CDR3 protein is CASSPVPGQSYEQYF. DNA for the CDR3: TGTGCCAGCAGTCCCGTACCGGGACAGTCCTACGAGCAGTACTTC.

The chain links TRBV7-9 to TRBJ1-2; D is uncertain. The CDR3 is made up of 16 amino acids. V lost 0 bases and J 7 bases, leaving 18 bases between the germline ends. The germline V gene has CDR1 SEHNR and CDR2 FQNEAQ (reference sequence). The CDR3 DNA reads TGTGCCAGCAGCTTAGCGAACGAGGGAGGGCGAGGTGGCTACACCTTC. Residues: CASSLANEGGRGGYTF.

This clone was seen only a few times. The CDR3 here is CASSLVAENSPLHF. CDR3 DNA: TGCGCCAGCAGCTTGGTCGCAGAAAATTCACCCCTCCACTTT. The genes are TRBV5-1 and TRBJ1-6, with D uncertain. The CDR3 totals 14 residues. Germline V lookup: CDR1 SGHRS, CDR2 YFSETQ. Deletions cut 0 bases from V and 7 bases from J, with 8 bases between.

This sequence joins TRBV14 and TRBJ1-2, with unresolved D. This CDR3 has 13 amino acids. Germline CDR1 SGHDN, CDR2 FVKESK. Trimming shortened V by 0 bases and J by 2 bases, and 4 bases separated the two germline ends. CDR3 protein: CASSQERNYGYTF. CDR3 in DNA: TGTGCCAGCAGCCAAGAACGGAACTATGGCTACACCTTC.

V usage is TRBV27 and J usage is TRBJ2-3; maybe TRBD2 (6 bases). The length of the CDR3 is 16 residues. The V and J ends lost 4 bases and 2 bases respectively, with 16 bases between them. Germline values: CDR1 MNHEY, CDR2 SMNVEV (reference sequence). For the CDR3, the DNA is TGTGCCAGCAGTTCGTGGGACTCCTACCCCACAGATACGCAGTATTTT. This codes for CASSSWDSYPTDTQYF.

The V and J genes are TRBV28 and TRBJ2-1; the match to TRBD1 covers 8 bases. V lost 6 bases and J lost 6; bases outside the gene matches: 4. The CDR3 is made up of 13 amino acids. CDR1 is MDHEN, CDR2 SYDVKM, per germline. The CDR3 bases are TGTGCCAGCAGACATACAGGGGGCAATGAGCAGTTCTTC. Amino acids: CASRHTGGNEQFF.

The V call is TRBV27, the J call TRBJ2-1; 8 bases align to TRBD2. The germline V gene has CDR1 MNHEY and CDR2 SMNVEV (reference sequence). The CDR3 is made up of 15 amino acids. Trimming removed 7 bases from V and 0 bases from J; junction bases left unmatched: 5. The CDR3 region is CASKLSGSSYNEQFF. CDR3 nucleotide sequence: TGTGCCAGCAAGTTAAGCGGGAGCTCCTACAATGAGCAGTTCTTC.

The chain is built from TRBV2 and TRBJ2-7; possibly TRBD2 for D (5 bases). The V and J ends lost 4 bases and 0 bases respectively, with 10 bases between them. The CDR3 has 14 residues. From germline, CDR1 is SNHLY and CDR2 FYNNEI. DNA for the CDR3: TGTGCCAGCAGTGCGGACTCAAGCTCCTACGAGCAGTACTTC. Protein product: CASSADSSSYEQYF.